One T cell receptor (beta chain) is described in this entry. Its antigen remains unidentified. With a much larger clone just one base away, this may be a read error. Attached unique molecular identifiers marked individual cDNA molecules. TCRdb reprocessed the 5' RACE reads via MiXCR and lists one record per CDR3 protein. The top ten hold around 5.4% of the sample, which has over 75,000 distinct CDR3 sequences, under 15% seen once. The sample originates from a study of early T cells in non-severe SARS-CoV-2 infection. Study at large: Chains stayed unpaired after sequencing of bulk RNA from unsorted whole blood.

General observations from the study: VDJdb matching favored anti-spike CD8 responses, missing private and CD4 specificities.

This clonotype was obtained from an adult who was a healthcare worker with PCR-confirmed SARS-CoV-2 infection or an uninfected control (not recorded which). Source material: whole blood.

CDR3 in DNA: TGTGCCAGCAGCCAGCGGGGCCTAGCGGGACAAGAGACCCAGTACTTC. It yields the protein CASSQRGLAGQETQYF. The chain carries TRBV7-9 and TRBJ2-5, with 9 nucleotides matching TRBD2. This CDR3 contains 16 residues. CDR1 is SEHNR, CDR2 FQNEAQ, per germline (reference sequence). The ends lost 5 bases at V and 2 bases at J; junction bases unmatched: 9. The whole variable domain, remainder taken from reference TRBV7-9 and TRBJ2-5, is DTGVSQNPRHKITKRGQNVTFRCDPISEHNRLYWYRQTLGQGPEFLTYFQNEAQLEKSRLLSDRFSAERPKGSFSTLEIQRTEQGDSAMYLCASSQRGLAGQETQYFGPGTRLLVL.